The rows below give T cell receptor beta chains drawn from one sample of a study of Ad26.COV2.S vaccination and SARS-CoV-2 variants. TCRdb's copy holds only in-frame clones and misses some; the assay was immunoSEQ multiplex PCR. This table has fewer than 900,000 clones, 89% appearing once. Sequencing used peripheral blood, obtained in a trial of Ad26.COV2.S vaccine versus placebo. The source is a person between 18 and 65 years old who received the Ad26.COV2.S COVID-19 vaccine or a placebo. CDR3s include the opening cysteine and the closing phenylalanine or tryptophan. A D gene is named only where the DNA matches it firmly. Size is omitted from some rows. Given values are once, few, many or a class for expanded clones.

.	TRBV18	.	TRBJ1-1	CASSPVPGQDTEAFF	TGTGCCAGCTCTCCTGTCCCGGGACAAGACACTGAAGCTTTCTTT
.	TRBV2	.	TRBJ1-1	CASRLDWNTEAFF	TGTGCCAGCAGATTGGATTGGAACACTGAAGCTTTCTTT
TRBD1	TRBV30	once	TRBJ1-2	CAWSVQAGTGDTF	TGTGCCTGGAGTGTACAAGCGGGGACAGGGGACACCTTC
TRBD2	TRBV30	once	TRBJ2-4	CAWGLARNIQYF	TGTGCCTGGGGACTAGCTCGGAACATTCAGTACTTC
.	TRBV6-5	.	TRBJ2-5	CASSSPGTRQYF	TGTGCCAGCAGTTCCCCCGGGACACGGCAGTACTTC
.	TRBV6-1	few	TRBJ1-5	CASSERGGQGQPQHF	TGTGCCAGCAGTGAACGTGGGGGGCAGGGTCAGCCCCAGCATTTT
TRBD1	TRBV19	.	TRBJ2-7	CASSIARDSRYEQYF	TGTGCCAGTAGTATAGCTCGGGACAGTCGTTACGAGCAGTACTTC
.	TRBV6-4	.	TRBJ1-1	CASSASGRTEAFF	TGTGCCAGCAGCGCAAGCGGACGCACTGAAGCTTTCTTT
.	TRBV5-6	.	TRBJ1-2	CASSPSGPSYGYTF	TGTGCCAGCAGCCCGTCAGGACCTAGCTATGGCTACACCTTC
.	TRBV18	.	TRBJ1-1	CASSQREVGTEAFF	TGTGCCAGCTCACAGAGGGAGGTGGGCACTGAAGCTTTCTTT
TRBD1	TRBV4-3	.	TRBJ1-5	CASSPQGNSNQPQHF	TGCGCCAGCAGCCCACAGGGGAATAGCAATCAGCCCCAGCATTTT
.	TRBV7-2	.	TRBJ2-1	CASSSYYYNEQFF	TGTGCCAGCAGCTCCTACTACTACAATGAGCAGTTCTTC
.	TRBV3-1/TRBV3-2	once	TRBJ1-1	CASSQEDTNTEAFF	TGTGCCAGCAGCCAAGAGGACACCAACACTGAAGCTTTCTTT
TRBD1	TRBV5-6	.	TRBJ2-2	CASSYRGGNTGELFF	TGTGCCAGCAGCTACAGGGGCGGGAACACCGGGGAGCTGTTTTTT
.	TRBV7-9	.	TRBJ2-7	CASSLLSGEQYF	TGTGCCAGCAGCTTACTCTCTGGGGAGCAGTACTTC
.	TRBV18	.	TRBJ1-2	CASSPPRIFNYGYTF	TGTGCCAGCTCACCACCGAGAATTTTTAACTATGGCTACACCTTC
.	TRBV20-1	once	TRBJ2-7	CSARRLYEQYF	TGCAGTGCTAGGCGGTTGTACGAGCAGTACTTC
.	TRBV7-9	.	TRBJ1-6	CASSLGGINSPLHF	TGTGCCAGCAGCTTAGGAGGAATTAATTCACCCCTCCACTTT
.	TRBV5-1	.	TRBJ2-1	CASSLVASSYNEQFF	TGCGCCAGCAGCTTGGTGGCAAGCTCCTACAATGAGCAGTTCTTC
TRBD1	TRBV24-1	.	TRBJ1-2	CATSESIGQGNYGYTF	TGTGCCACCAGTGAATCCATCGGACAGGGGAACTATGGCTACACCTTC
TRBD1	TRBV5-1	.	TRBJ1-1	CASSLWQGAVGAFF	TGCGCCAGCAGCTTGTGGCAGGGGGCCGTCGGAGCTTTCTTT
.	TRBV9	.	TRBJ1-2	CASSANYGYTF	TGTGCCAGCAGCGCGAACTATGGCTACACCTTC
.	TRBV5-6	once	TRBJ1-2	CASSLRGGSYGYTF	TGTGCCAGCAGCTTAAGAGGGGGGAGCTATGGCTACACCTTC
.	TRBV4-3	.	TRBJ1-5	CASSQLAAPNSQPQHF	TGCGCCAGCAGCCAATTGGCGGCACCGAATAGTCAGCCCCAGCATTTT
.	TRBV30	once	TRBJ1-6	CAWSAIPGGTPLHF	TGTGCCTGGAGTGCCATTCCCGGGGGAACACCCCTCCACTTT
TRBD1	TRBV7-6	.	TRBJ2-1	CASSSRTGVTIYNEQFF	TGTGCCAGCAGCTCCAGGACAGGGGTCACTATTTACAATGAGCAGTTCTTC
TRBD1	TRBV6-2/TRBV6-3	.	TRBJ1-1	CASSYLRGQITEAFF	TGTGCCAGCAGTTACCTCAGGGGGCAGATCACTGAAGCTTTCTTT
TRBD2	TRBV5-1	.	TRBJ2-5	CASSLQLAGQETQYF	TGCGCCAGCAGCTTGCAACTAGCGGGCCAAGAGACCCAGTACTTC
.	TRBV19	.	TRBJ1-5	CASSIVSRSPADQPQHF	TGTGCCAGTAGTATAGTATCCCGGTCGCCAGCCGATCAGCCCCAGCATTTT
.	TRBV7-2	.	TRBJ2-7	CASSLIWLGDYEQYF	TGTGCCAGCAGCTTAATCTGGCTAGGCGACTACGAGCAGTACTTC
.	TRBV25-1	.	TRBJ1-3	CASSPNGINTIYF	TGTGCCAGCAGTCCGAACGGGATAAACACCATATATTTT
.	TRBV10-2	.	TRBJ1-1	CASGTGLAEAFF	TGCGCCAGCGGGACGGGGTTGGCTGAAGCTTTCTTT
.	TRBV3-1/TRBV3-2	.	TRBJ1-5	CASSQEWGRSNQPQHF	TGTGCCAGCAGCCAAGAGTGGGGGAGAAGCAATCAGCCCCAGCATTTT
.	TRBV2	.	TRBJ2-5	CASSDARGGFAQETQYF	TGTGCCAGCAGTGATGCCAGGGGTGGCTTTGCTCAAGAGACCCAGTACTTC
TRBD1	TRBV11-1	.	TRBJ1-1	CASSPTGSTEAFF	TGTGCCAGCAGCCCGACAGGGAGCACTGAAGCTTTCTTT
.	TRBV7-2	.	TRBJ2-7	CASSLTRASLYEQYF	TGTGCCAGCAGCTTAACCAGGGCCTCCTTATACGAGCAGTACTTC
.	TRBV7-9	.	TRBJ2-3	CASSLVDLTDTQYF	TGTGCCAGCAGCTTAGTGGACCTCACAGATACGCAGTATTTT
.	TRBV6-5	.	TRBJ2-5	CASREETQYF	TGTGCCAGCAGAGAAGAGACCCAGTACTTC
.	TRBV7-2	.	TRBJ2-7	CATGPGWGGPYEQYF	TGTGCCACCGGTCCGGGCTGGGGGGGGCCCTACGAGCAGTACTTC
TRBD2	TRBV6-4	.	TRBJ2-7	CASRLQGLAGESRSYEQYF	TGTGCCAGCAGACTTCAGGGACTAGCGGGGGAGTCCCGCTCCTACGAGCAGTACTTC
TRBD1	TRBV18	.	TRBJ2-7	CASSRDRSYEQYF	TGTGCCAGCTCCCGGGACAGGTCCTACGAGCAGTACTTC
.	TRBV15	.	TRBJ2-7	CATSISGLGDYEQYF	TGTGCCACCAGCATCAGCGGGCTAGGGGACTACGAGCAGTACTTC
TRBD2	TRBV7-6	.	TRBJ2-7	CASSLLAGGYEQYF	TGTGCCAGCAGCTTACTAGCGGGGGGTTACGAGCAGTACTTC
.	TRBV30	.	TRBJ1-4	CALIQGTNEKLFF	TGTGCCTTAATACAGGGTACTAATGAAAAACTGTTTTTT
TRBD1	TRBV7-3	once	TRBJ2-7	CASSLTGTGAEQYF	TGTGCCAGCAGCTTAACGGGGACAGGGGCCGAGCAGTACTTC
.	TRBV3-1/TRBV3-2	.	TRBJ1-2	CASSQEWAPGYGYTF	TGTGCCAGCAGCCAAGAATGGGCTCCGGGCTATGGCTACACCTTC
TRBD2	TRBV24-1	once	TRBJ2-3	CATSGLAGDNTQYF	TGTGCCACCAGTGGGCTAGCGGGAGATAATACGCAGTATTTT
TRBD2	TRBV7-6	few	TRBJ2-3	CASSFGAAGTASTDTQYF	TGTGCCAGCAGCTTCGGGGCAGCGGGGACGGCTAGCACAGATACGCAGTATTTT
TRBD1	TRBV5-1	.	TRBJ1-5	CASSATGGNQPQHF	TGCGCCAGCAGCGCCACAGGGGGCAATCAGCCCCAGCATTTT
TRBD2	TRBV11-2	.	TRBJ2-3	CASSVSGRTLSTDTQYF	TGTGCCAGCAGCGTTAGCGGGAGAACCTTAAGCACAGATACGCAGTATTTT
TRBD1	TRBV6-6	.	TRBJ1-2	CASSYEGALSYTF	TGTGCCAGCAGTTACGAGGGGGCGTTGAGCTACACCTTC
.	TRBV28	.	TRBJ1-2	CASSSGYGYTF	TGTGCCAGCAGTTCAGGGTATGGCTACACCTTC
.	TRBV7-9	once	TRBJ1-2	CASSLAAYGYTF	TGTGCCAGCAGCTTGGCAGCTTATGGCTACACCTTC
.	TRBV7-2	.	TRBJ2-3	CASSPAAGTDTQYF	TGTGCCAGCAGCCCCGCGGCCGGCACAGATACGCAGTATTTT
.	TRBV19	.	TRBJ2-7	CASSIEGQIYEQYF	TGTGCCAGTAGTATAGAAGGACAGATCTACGAGCAGTACTTC
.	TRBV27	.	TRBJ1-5	CASSYSFNQPQHF	TGTGCCAGCAGTTACAGCTTCAATCAGCCCCAGCATTTT
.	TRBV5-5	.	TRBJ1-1	CASSLGAERGLSTEAFF	TGTGCCAGCAGCTTGGGGGCCGAACGGGGGCTCAGCACTGAAGCTTTCTTT